The rows below give T cell receptor beta chains drawn from one sample of a study of T cell changes during pregnancy in multiple sclerosis. The table came from immunoSEQ multiplex PCR; TCRdb's copy has only in-frame clones and leaves some out. This table has around 60,000 clones, about 93% appearing once. The sequenced sample was peripheral blood, obtained in the third trimester of pregnancy. Source of these receptors: a female donor in good health, enrolled as a control in a pregnancy study. The CDR3 runs from the conserved cysteine through the conserved F or W. Fields, in order: clone size, J gene, D gene, V gene, CDR3 DNA, CDR3 protein. The D gene is left open where the match is weak. Size values are once, few and many counts, or a class for expanded clones, and some rows have none.

- TRBJ1-1 - TRBV18 TGTGCCAGCTCAAGCTCTGGGAGTAGGACTGAAGCTTTCTTT CASSSSGSRTEAFF
- TRBJ2-1 TRBD1 TRBV4-1 TGCGCCAGCAGCCTCTGGACAGGGAGCGATGAGCAGTTCTTC CASSLWTGSDEQFF
- TRBJ2-5 - TRBV11-2 TGTGCCAGCAGCTTAGCCTCCACAGGGCTGTGGGAGACCCAGTACTTC CASSLASTGLWETQYF
- TRBJ2-2 TRBD2 TRBV5-1 TGCGCCAGCAGCTTACTAGCGGGCACCGGGGAGCTGTTTTTT CASSLLAGTGELFF
- TRBJ2-3 TRBD2 TRBV6-1 TGTGCCAGCAGTGAAGGCGGGAGTGTAGATACGCAGTATTTT CASSEGGSVDTQYF
once TRBJ2-5 - TRBV6-6 TGTGCCAGCAGTTACATCCAGGCGGAGACCCAGTACTTC CASSYIQAETQYF
- TRBJ2-3 TRBD2 TRBV6-5 TGTGCCAGCAGCCCAAGCGGGAGTAAAACAGATACGCAGTATTTT CASSPSGSKTDTQYF
- TRBJ1-1 - TRBV7-8 TGTGCCAGCAGCTTTGGGACTGGATGGGGGACTGAAGCTTTCTTT CASSFGTGWGTEAFF
- TRBJ1-2 TRBD1 TRBV19 TGTGCCAGTAGTACACAGGGACAGGGGGCGCCTGGCTACACCTTC CASSTQGQGAPGYTF
- TRBJ1-2 - TRBV5-1 TGCGCCAGCAGCCCATACCGGACAGAAGAATCTGGCTACACCTTC CASSPYRTEESGYTF
- TRBJ2-5 TRBD2 TRBV9 TGTGCCAGCAGCGTAGAAGTGACTAGCGAGACCCAGTACTTC CASSVEVTSETQYF
- TRBJ1-1 TRBD1 TRBV5-4 TGTGCCAGCAGCTCCGGGACAGAGAACACTGAAGCTTTCTTT CASSSGTENTEAFF
- TRBJ2-7 - TRBV15 TGTGCCACCAGCAGAGATGGCGGGGCCTACGAGCAGTACTTC CATSRDGGAYEQYF
- TRBJ2-7 - TRBV6-5 TGTGCCAGCAGTTACGGCGGGACCCCCTACGAGCAGTACTTC CASSYGGTPYEQYF
- TRBJ2-1 TRBD1 TRBV11-3 TGTGCCAGCAGCTCGCCCCAGGGGGCGGCTGAGCAGTTCTTC CASSSPQGAAEQFF
- TRBJ1-1 - TRBV7-9 TGTGCCAGCAGCTCAGGGGTTTTGAACACTGAAGCTTTCTTT CASSSGVLNTEAFF
- TRBJ2-1 TRBD1 TRBV27 TGTGCCAGCAGCCTGGGACAGTCGACCTACAATGAGCAGTTCTTC CASSLGQSTYNEQFF
- TRBJ2-1 TRBD2 TRBV5-4 TGTGCCAGCAGCTTGGGCCAGGGAGCGGGGGGATACAATGAGCAGTTCTTC CASSLGQGAGGYNEQFF
once TRBJ2-7 - TRBV4-3 TGCGCCAGCAGCTACCGTACAGAGGAGGCGGAGCAGTACTTC CASSYRTEEAEQYF
once TRBJ2-3 - TRBV5-8 TGTGCCAGCAGCTACGGACTAATGCCAGATACGCAGTATTTT CASSYGLMPDTQYF
once TRBJ2-3 - TRBV4-3 TGCGCCAGCAGCCAAGATGGCTATGTTGGACAGACGAGTGCAGATACGCAGTATTTT CASSQDGYVGQTSADTQYF
- TRBJ2-3 TRBD2 TRBV4-1 TGCGCCAGCAGCTTTAGCGGGACGATAGATACGCAGTATTTT CASSFSGTIDTQYF
- TRBJ2-1 - TRBV9 TGTGCCAGCAGCGTAGCCGCAGGGTTCCCGAGCTCCTACAATGAGCAGTTCTTC CASSVAAGFPSSYNEQFF
- TRBJ1-2 - TRBV5-8 TGTGCCAGCAGCTTTTCGGAGGAGGCGGGTGGCTACACCTTC CASSFSEEAGGYTF
- TRBJ1-2 - TRBV14 TGTGCCAGCAGCCAAGGGGGCGCACGGGGGTTTTCAACCTTC CASSQGGARGFSTF
- TRBJ1-5 TRBD1 TRBV19 TGTGCCAGTAGTCCCCGGACAGGATATAGCAATCAGCCCCAGCATTTT CASSPRTGYSNQPQHF
- TRBJ2-7 - TRBV7-2 TGTGCCAGCAGCTTAGTTGCCAGGGATCTCTACGAGCAGTACTTC CASSLVARDLYEQYF
- TRBJ1-2 - TRBV7-2 TGTGCCAGCAGCCCTGGACAGTATGGCTACACCTTC CASSPGQYGYTF
- TRBJ1-1 - TRBV19 TGTGCCAGTAGTATGGTCGGCGTCCAACCGGGGATGAATACTGAAGCTTTCTTT CASSMVGVQPGMNTEAFF
- TRBJ2-1 TRBD2 TRBV6-6 TGTGCCAGCAGTCTAGCGGGAGGGAGTGAGCAGTTCTTC CASSLAGGSEQFF
- TRBJ1-2 TRBD1 TRBV11-2 TGTGCCAGCAGCTTAGATAGAAGGACAGGGACAGATGGCTACACCTTC CASSLDRRTGTDGYTF
- TRBJ2-3 - TRBV19 TGTGCCAGTAGTCCAAACACAGATACGCAGTATTTT CASSPNTDTQYF
- TRBJ2-3 - TRBV7-2 TGTGCCAGCAGCCTGGACTTGAGCACGCAGTATTTT CASSLDLSTQYF
- TRBJ1-6 - TRBV7-9 TGTGCCAGCAGCTTAGTGGGCAGCCCCAATTCACCCCTCCACTTT CASSLVGSPNSPLHF
- TRBJ1-5 TRBD1 TRBV28 TGTGCCAGCAGGGCTGACAGGGCTAGAAGCAATCAGCCCCAGCATTTT CASRADRARSNQPQHF
once TRBJ1-1 - TRBV7-9 TGTGCCAGCAGCCCCTACACAGAGAACACTGAAGCTTTCTTT CASSPYTENTEAFF
- TRBJ1-3 - TRBV28 TGTGCCAGCAGCCCGAGGATCTCTGGAAACACCATATATTTT CASSPRISGNTIYF
- TRBJ1-5 - TRBV27 TGTGCCAGCAGTTTATCAGGGGTGGATCAGCCCCAGCATTTT CASSLSGVDQPQHF
once TRBJ2-1 TRBD2 TRBV7-9 TGTGCCAGCAGCTTAGGGCTAGCGGGAGTCAATGAGCAGTTCTTC CASSLGLAGVNEQFF
- TRBJ1-1 - TRBV27 TGTGCCAGCAGTCCCGGGGTTTTGGGGGGGACTGAAGCTTTCTTT CASSPGVLGGTEAFF
few TRBJ2-7 TRBD1 TRBV19 TGTGCCAGTAGCCTGTCGGGACAGGGCACCTACGAGCAGTACTTC CASSLSGQGTYEQYF
- TRBJ1-2 - TRBV7-9 TGTGCCAGCAGCTTAATGGGAGGGCATGGCTACACCTTC CASSLMGGHGYTF
- TRBJ2-7 TRBD2 TRBV7-9 TGTGCCAGCAGCCCGTCCCGGAGCGGGAGACTCTACGAGCAGTACTTC CASSPSRSGRLYEQYF
- TRBJ1-2 - TRBV5-8 TGTGCCAGCAGCTTGTATCAGGGCCAAAACTATGGCTACACCTTC CASSLYQGQNYGYTF
- TRBJ2-3 - TRBV5-6 TGTGCCAGCAGCTCTTCTAGCACAGATACGCAGTATTTT CASSSSSTDTQYF
- TRBJ2-2 TRBD2 TRBV28 TGTGCCAGCAGTTTAGGGACTAGCGGGAGTTCAACCGGGGAGCTGTTTTTT CASSLGTSGSSTGELFF